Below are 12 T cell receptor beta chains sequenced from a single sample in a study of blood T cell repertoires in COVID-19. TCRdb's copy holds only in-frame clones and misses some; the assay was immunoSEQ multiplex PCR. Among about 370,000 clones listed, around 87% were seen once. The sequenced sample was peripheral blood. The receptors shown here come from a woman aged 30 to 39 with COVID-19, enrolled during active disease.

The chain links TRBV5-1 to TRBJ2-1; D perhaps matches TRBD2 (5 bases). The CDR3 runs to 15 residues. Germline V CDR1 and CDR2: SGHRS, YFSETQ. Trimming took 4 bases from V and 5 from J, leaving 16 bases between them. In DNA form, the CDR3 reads TGCGCCAGCAGCGGTCCTTACTCCGGGAACAATGAGCAGTTCTTC. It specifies CASSGPYSGNNEQFF. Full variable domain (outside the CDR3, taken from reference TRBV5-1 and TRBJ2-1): KAGVTQTPRYLIKTRGQQVTLSCSPISGHRSVSWYQQTPGQGLQFLFEYFSETQRNKGNFPGRFSGRQFSNSRSEMNVSTLELGDSALYLCASSGPYSGNNEQFFGPGTRLTVL.

CDR3 residues: CASRPGQLEAFF. The CDR3 DNA reads TGTGCCAGCAGGCCGGGACAGCTTGAAGCTTTCTTT. V usage is TRBV6-5 and J usage is TRBJ1-1; 7 nucleotides match TRBD1. From germline, CDR1 is MNHEY and CDR2 SVGAGI. The CDR3 spans 12 residues. With V trimmed by 6 bases and J by 7 bases, 5 bases remained unmatched.

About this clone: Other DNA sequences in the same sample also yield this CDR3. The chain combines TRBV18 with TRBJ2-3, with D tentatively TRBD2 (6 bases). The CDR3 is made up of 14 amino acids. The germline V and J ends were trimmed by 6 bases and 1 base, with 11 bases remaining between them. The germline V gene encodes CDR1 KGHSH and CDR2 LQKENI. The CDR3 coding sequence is TGTGCCAGCTCTATAGGGACTGGCACAGATACGCAGTATTTT. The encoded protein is CASSIGTGTDTQYF.

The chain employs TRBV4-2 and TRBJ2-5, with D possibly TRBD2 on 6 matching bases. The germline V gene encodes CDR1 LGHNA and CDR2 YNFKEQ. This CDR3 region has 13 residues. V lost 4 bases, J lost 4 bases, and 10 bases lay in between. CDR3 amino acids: CASSPLGGETQYF. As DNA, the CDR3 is TGTGCCAGCAGCCCCTTGGGGGGAGAGACCCAGTACTTC.

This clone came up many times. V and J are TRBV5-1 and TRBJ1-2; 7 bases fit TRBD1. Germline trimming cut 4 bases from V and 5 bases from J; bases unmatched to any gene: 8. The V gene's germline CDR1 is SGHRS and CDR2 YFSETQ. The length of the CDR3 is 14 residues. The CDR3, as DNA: TGCGCCAGCAGCCCCCCGGGACAGATGTATGGCTACACCTTC. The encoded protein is CASSPPGQMYGYTF.

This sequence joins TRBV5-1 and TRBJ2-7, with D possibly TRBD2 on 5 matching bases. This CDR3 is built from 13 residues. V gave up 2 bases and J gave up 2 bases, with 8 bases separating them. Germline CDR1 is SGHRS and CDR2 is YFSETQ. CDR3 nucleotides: TGCGCCAGCAGCTTCCCGGGGACCTACGAGCAGTACTTC. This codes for CASSFPGTYEQYF.

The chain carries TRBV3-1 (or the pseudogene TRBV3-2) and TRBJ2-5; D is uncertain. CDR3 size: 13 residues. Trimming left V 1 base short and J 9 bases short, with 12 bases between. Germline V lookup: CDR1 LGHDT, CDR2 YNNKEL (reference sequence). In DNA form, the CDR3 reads TGTGCCAGCAGCCAAGCTAATTATGAGGCCCAGTACTTC. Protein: CASSQANYEAQYF.

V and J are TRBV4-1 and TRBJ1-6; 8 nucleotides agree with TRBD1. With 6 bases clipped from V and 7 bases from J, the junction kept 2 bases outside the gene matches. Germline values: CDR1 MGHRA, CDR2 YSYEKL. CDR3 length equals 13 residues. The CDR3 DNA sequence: TGCGCCAGCAGGAGGGACAGGAATTCACCCCTCCACTTT. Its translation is CASRRDRNSPLHF.

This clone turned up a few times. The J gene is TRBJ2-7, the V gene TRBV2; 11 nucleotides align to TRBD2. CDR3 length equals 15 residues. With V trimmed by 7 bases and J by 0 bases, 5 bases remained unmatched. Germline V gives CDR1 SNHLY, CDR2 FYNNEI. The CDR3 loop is CASKGLAGRSYEQYF. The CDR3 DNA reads TGTGCCAGCAAAGGACTAGCGGGCCGCTCCTACGAGCAGTACTTC.

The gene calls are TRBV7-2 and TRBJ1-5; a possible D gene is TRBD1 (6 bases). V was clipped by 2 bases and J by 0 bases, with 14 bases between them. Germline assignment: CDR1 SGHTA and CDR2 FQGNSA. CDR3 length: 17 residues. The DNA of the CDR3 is TGTGCCAGCAGCTTACGAGCGGACAGCTATAGCAATCAGCCCCAGCATTTT. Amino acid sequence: CASSLRADSYSNQPQHF.

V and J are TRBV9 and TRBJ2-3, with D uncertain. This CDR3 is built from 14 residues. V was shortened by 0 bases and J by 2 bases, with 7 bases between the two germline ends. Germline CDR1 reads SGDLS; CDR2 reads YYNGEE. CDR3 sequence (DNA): TGTGCCAGCAGCGTAGCGAGGTTCACAGATACGCAGTATTTT. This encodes CASSVARFTDTQYF.

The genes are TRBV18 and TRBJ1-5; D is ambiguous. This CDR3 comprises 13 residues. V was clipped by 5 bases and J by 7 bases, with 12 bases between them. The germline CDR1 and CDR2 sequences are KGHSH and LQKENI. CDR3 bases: TGTGCCAGCTCAGACCGGGTAGGCCAGCCCCAGCATTTT. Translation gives CASSDRVGQPQHF.